This T cell receptor beta chain was found in a study of Tregs in tolerant kidney transplant recipients (dated by TCRdb to 2018 to 2020). In the study overall: Other Treg samples came from a roughly three-day mixed lymphocyte reaction with belatacept, some followed by a roughly five-day donor restimulation, before sorting recipient CD4+CD25+CD127- cells. During sorting of primary belatacept mixed lymphocyte reaction cultures, recipient cells were distinguished from donor cells with antibodies. Before combined kidney and bone marrow transplantation, this study identified donor-specific regulatory T cells using TCRbeta sequencing and then followed those same cells after transplant. In a few healthy controls, several methods of expanding Tregs specific for an allogeneic donor were compared by TCRbeta repertoire sequencing.

On this clone: Its cognate antigen has yet to be identified. Nothing much larger sits one base from this clone, and base qualities are not available.

Blood from healthy controls was obtained either from healthy volunteers or as purchased buffy coats. Healthy control blood was processed to PBMCs by Ficoll density gradient and cryopreserved, and patient PBMCs were collected before and after transplant. The paper as a whole reports these results and caveats: Expanding Tregs with activated donor B cells appeared to identify the most biologically relevant and donor-specific TCRbeta repertoire. Biological reproducibility was not examined directly, but technical replication error appeared to be minimal. Because the study included only a small number of patients, the results must be confirmed in larger populations and under other immunosuppression protocols.

Genomic DNA was extracted from sorted cells with the QIAGEN DNeasy Blood and Tissue Kit for TCRbeta CDR3 sequencing. High-throughput TCRbeta CDR3 sequencing, including PCR amplification with bias correction and internal controls, was performed commercially through immunoSEQ. The published analysis was carried out like this. Unique productive TCRbeta sequences were defined by CDR3 nucleotide sequence when primers matched and otherwise by CDR3 amino acid sequence together with Vbeta and Jbeta genes. A sequence counted as donor-reactive if, in CFSE-low cells, the sequence had a frequency of at least 0.01% and was expanded at least 5-fold compared with unstimulated cells. Jensen-Shannon divergence calculated on the top 100 TCRbeta sequences ranked by frequency was used to measure repertoire divergence. For any sample with multiple sequencing runs, sorting error was corrected in each run separately before the runs were pooled. Not all clones reach the TCRdb copy of this immuneACCESS table, which keeps in-frame sequences only. Checked studies attribute under half of the gap to unresolved V genes and leave the rest unexplained. That table supplies the V and J calls and clone size; D and trimming were determined from the DNA. The sample yields 15,000 to 25,000 clones; 50% to 70% were counted once. Jointly, the top ten make up approximately 3.7% of the sample.

The junction shows trimming of 4 bases on V and 3 bases on J, plus 13 bases between the germline ends. The germline V gene yields SGHAT for CDR1 and FQNNGV for CDR2. The CDR3 runs 15 residues from the cysteine to the phenylalanine. CDR3 DNA only is kept here, 45 bases in frame from base 1. Sequencing input: Tregs from blood cultured with allogeneic cells. The source is a human donor in good health. This sequence uses TRBV11-2 and TRBJ2-1; a tentative D match to TRBD2 spans 6 bases. The nucleotide sequence is TGTGCCAGCAGCTCGGAGGGCCAACTCTACAATGAGCAGTTCTTC. Its protein is CASSSEGQLYNEQFF.